The present TCR beta chain was sequenced within a study of blood T cell repertoires in COVID-19. Looked up from germline, CDR1 is SGHTA and CDR2 is FQGNSA. Unmatched junction bases numbered 6, after V lost 5 bases and J lost 7 bases. CDR3 size: 13 residues. Using immunoSEQ multiplex PCR, the repertoire was profiled, and TCRdb retains in-frame clones only, with some absent. Counted here are about 260,000 clones, about 83% occurring once; the ten biggest clones make up 8.5% to 9.5%. The sample was peripheral blood. J is TRBJ2-3 and V is TRBV7-2; 7 nucleotides align to TRBD2. This clonotype originated in a woman between 50 and 59 years old who had recovered from COVID-19. The CDR3 here is CASSGEGLNTQYF. In DNA, the CDR3 is TGTGCCAGCAGCGGGGAGGGCCTAAATACGCAGTATTTT.